This is a list of T cell receptor beta chains from one sample in a study of blood T cell repertoires in COVID-19. Clones were read by immunoSEQ multiplex PCR, and TCRdb kept only the in-frame ones, dropping some. Of 40,000 to 55,000 clones detected, about four fifths appear once; the ten largest clones hold roughly 13%. The sample was peripheral blood. The receptors were sampled from a human donor in a cohort sampled during active COVID-19. CDR3s leave out the opening cysteine and the closing phenylalanine or tryptophan. Each record gives: V gene, CDR3 protein.

TRBV27,ASSLSGPPGSYEQY
TRBV5-1,ASSLGQGARGYT
TRBV6-6,ASSFSDRGPYEQY
TRBV5-1,ASSFQTGEEAF
TRBV11-3,ASSWAGLAGEEVSYEQY
TRBV28,ASSLVGALAGGKLF
TRBV5-1,ASSALNRASAEAF
TRBV7-8,ASSREQSSYNEQF
TRBV3-1/TRBV3-2,ASRIRNEKLF
TRBV28,ASSHGTGKQPQH
TRBV30,AWSRDSGNTIY
TRBV9,ASSVATVSYGYT
TRBV6-6,ASSLLRTGGETGELF
TRBV12-3/TRBV12-4,ASSFLRQGLRN
TRBV6-5,ASSYSGQVLYEQY
TRBV5-6,ASSLRGANNYGYT
TRBV5-4,ASSLAGREMGKGELF
TRBV4-1,ASSQGSGDTYEQY
TRBV7-9,ASSIPGQGTYEQY
TRBV7-3,ASSLGHPYEQY
TRBV6-5,ASSYSRSQETQY
TRBV7-2,ASSSGSQETQY
TRBV5-4,ASSSQGNPSTDTQY
TRBV27,ASQTNSGKNGHYEQY
TRBV7-2,ASSLNRANIQY